A selection of T cell receptor beta chains follows, all from one sample in a study of shared clonotypes between healthy human individuals. Some clones are missing from TCRdb's copy, which holds only in-frame ones; the method was immunoSEQ multiplex PCR. The sample has millions of clones, 90% to 95% seen once; the top ten hold 0.3% to 0.4%. The sample comprised naive CD4+ T cells from PBMCs. Receptors were obtained from a young man in good health. Some clones in this sample may be carry-over from other donors' samples. CDR3s include the opening cysteine and the closing phenylalanine or tryptophan. The D gene is left open where the match is weak. Clone size is not always given. Where it is, it says once, few, many or a class for expanded clones.

clone size: .; J gene: TRBJ1-5; D gene: TRBD1; V gene: TRBV28; CDR3 DNA: TGTGCCAGCAGTCCCCAGGACAGGGGAAATCAGCCCCAGCATTTT; CDR3 protein: CASSPQDRGNQPQHF
clone size: .; J gene: TRBJ2-2; D gene: TRBD1; V gene: TRBV2; CDR3 DNA: TGTGCCAGCCTTGGGACAGGGGGCAACACCGGGGAGCTGTTTTTT; CDR3 protein: CASLGTGGNTGELFF
clone size: .; J gene: TRBJ2-5; D gene: .; V gene: TRBV4-3; CDR3 DNA: TGCGCCAGCAGCCCCGGGGCTTTCGAGACCCAGTACTTC; CDR3 protein: CASSPGAFETQYF
clone size: .; J gene: TRBJ2-5; D gene: .; V gene: TRBV9; CDR3 DNA: TGTGCCAGCAGCGTAGGGGTTTGGGAGACCCAGTACTTC; CDR3 protein: CASSVGVWETQYF
clone size: .; J gene: TRBJ1-1; D gene: .; V gene: TRBV30; CDR3 DNA: TGTGCCTGGAGCTTACCGACGGGACGTTGGGCTGAAGCTTTCTTT; CDR3 protein: CAWSLPTGRWAEAFF
clone size: few; J gene: TRBJ1-2; D gene: .; V gene: TRBV29-1; CDR3 DNA: TGCAGCGTTGAAGCCGGGGGCTATGGCTACACCTTC; CDR3 protein: CSVEAGGYGYTF
clone size: .; J gene: TRBJ2-3; D gene: TRBD2; V gene: TRBV5-1; CDR3 DNA: TGCGCCAGCAGCTCGGGGACTAGCGGGAGGGCCGCCACAGATACGCAGTATTTT; CDR3 protein: CASSSGTSGRAATDTQYF
clone size: .; J gene: TRBJ2-1; D gene: TRBD2; V gene: TRBV11-3; CDR3 DNA: TGTGCCAGCAGCCTCGGGACTAGCGTCGACAATGAGCAGTTCTTC; CDR3 protein: CASSLGTSVDNEQFF
clone size: .; J gene: TRBJ1-2; D gene: .; V gene: TRBV7-9; CDR3 DNA: TGTGCCAGCAGCCGGGGGAGGGGCGGCTACACCTTC; CDR3 protein: CASSRGRGGYTF
clone size: .; J gene: TRBJ2-7; D gene: TRBD1; V gene: TRBV5-1; CDR3 DNA: TGCGCCAGCAGCTTTTCCGGGACAGGACCTTACGAGCAGTACTTC; CDR3 protein: CASSFSGTGPYEQYF
clone size: .; J gene: TRBJ1-1; D gene: TRBD1; V gene: TRBV28; CDR3 DNA: TGTGCCAGCAGTTCTCCAAGGGGACAGGACGGGAACACTGAAGCTTTCTTT; CDR3 protein: CASSSPRGQDGNTEAFF
clone size: .; J gene: TRBJ2-7; D gene: .; V gene: TRBV27; CDR3 DNA: TGTGCCAGCAGTCCCTTAGGGTCCTACGAGCAGTACTTC; CDR3 protein: CASSPLGSYEQYF
clone size: .; J gene: TRBJ2-5; D gene: TRBD2; V gene: TRBV5-4; CDR3 DNA: TGTGCCAGCAGCTCTGTGGCTAGCGGGGGGCAAGAGACCCAGTACTTC; CDR3 protein: CASSSVASGGQETQYF
clone size: few; J gene: TRBJ1-2; D gene: .; V gene: TRBV27; CDR3 DNA: TGTGCCAGCAGAAACAGGGAGTTCGGCTACACCTTC; CDR3 protein: CASRNREFGYTF
clone size: .; J gene: TRBJ2-1; D gene: TRBD2; V gene: TRBV28; CDR3 DNA: TGTGCCAGCAGTCTCCTTAGCGGGAGGCCTTCCTACAATGAGCAGTTCTTC; CDR3 protein: CASSLLSGRPSYNEQFF
clone size: .; J gene: TRBJ2-3; D gene: TRBD1; V gene: TRBV28; CDR3 DNA: TGTGCCACCAGGACAGGGGGCACAGATACGCAGTATTTT; CDR3 protein: CATRTGGTDTQYF
clone size: once; J gene: TRBJ2-3; D gene: TRBD2; V gene: TRBV28; CDR3 DNA: TGTGCCAGCAGTGGGACTAGCGGGAGGCTGGCCGGAGATACGCAGTATTTT; CDR3 protein: CASSGTSGRLAGDTQYF
clone size: .; J gene: TRBJ2-5; D gene: TRBD1; V gene: TRBV7-7; CDR3 DNA: TGTGCCAGCAGCCGGACAGGGTTGGAGACCCAGTACTTC; CDR3 protein: CASSRTGLETQYF
clone size: .; J gene: TRBJ1-2; D gene: .; V gene: TRBV27; CDR3 DNA: TGTGCCAGTCATCCTCGTATGGCCAGCCCGTCAGGCTACACCTTC; CDR3 protein: CASHPRMASPSGYTF
clone size: .; J gene: TRBJ2-7; D gene: TRBD1; V gene: TRBV29-1; CDR3 DNA: TGCAGCGCTTCGGGACAGCACTACGAGCAGTACTTC; CDR3 protein: CSASGQHYEQYF
clone size: .; J gene: TRBJ1-2; D gene: .; V gene: TRBV20-1; CDR3 DNA: TGCAGTGCAGTGGGTAACTATGGCTACACCTTC; CDR3 protein: CSAVGNYGYTF
clone size: .; J gene: TRBJ1-1; D gene: TRBD1; V gene: TRBV7-9; CDR3 DNA: TGTGCCAGCAACTTCAGGGGACAGGGAGGAAGTACTGAAGCTTTCTTT; CDR3 protein: CASNFRGQGGSTEAFF
clone size: .; J gene: TRBJ1-1; D gene: .; V gene: TRBV2; CDR3 DNA: TGTGCCAGCAGCGCTGAACTGAACACTGAAGCTTTCTTT; CDR3 protein: CASSAELNTEAFF
clone size: .; J gene: TRBJ2-5; D gene: .; V gene: TRBV4-1; CDR3 DNA: TGCGCCAGCAGCCAGCCCCGGGACCCATGGACCCAGTACTTC; CDR3 protein: CASSQPRDPWTQYF
clone size: .; J gene: TRBJ1-2; D gene: .; V gene: TRBV6-6; CDR3 DNA: TGTGCCAGCTTTCAGCTACCTAACTATGGCTACACCTTC; CDR3 protein: CASFQLPNYGYTF
clone size: .; J gene: TRBJ2-1; D gene: TRBD2; V gene: TRBV5-1; CDR3 DNA: TGCGCCAGCACCTGGACTAGCGGCAACAATGAGCAGTTCTTC; CDR3 protein: CASTWTSGNNEQFF
clone size: .; J gene: TRBJ2-1; D gene: TRBD2; V gene: TRBV29-1; CDR3 DNA: TGCAGCGTTGAAGGGGGGTTACTAGCGGGAACTTACTTTAGCTCCTACAATGAGCAGTTCTTC; CDR3 protein: CSVEGGLLAGTYFSSYNEQFF
clone size: .; J gene: TRBJ2-3; D gene: .; V gene: TRBV11-2; CDR3 DNA: TGTGCCAGCAGCTCCCCGAAGGATGGAAATACGCAGTATTTT; CDR3 protein: CASSSPKDGNTQYF
clone size: once; J gene: TRBJ2-1; D gene: .; V gene: TRBV28; CDR3 DNA: TGTGCCAGCAGTACACCCGGGGCTAGCGAACCGCAGTTCTTC; CDR3 protein: CASSTPGASEPQFF
clone size: .; J gene: TRBJ2-2; D gene: TRBD2; V gene: TRBV7-2; CDR3 DNA: TGTGCCAGCAGCTTAGGGGCGGGACTATACACCGGGGAGCTGTTTTTT; CDR3 protein: CASSLGAGLYTGELFF
clone size: .; J gene: TRBJ2-3; D gene: .; V gene: TRBV20-1; CDR3 DNA: TGCAGTGCTACTATCACAGATACGCAGTATTTT; CDR3 protein: CSATITDTQYF
clone size: .; J gene: TRBJ1-4; D gene: .; V gene: TRBV28; CDR3 DNA: TGTGCCAGCAGTTCCCCCCGGCAGGACGTTAATGAAAAACTGTTTTTT; CDR3 protein: CASSSPRQDVNEKLFF
clone size: once; J gene: TRBJ2-3; D gene: TRBD2; V gene: TRBV9; CDR3 DNA: TGTGCCAGCAGCGTAGATGGAGCGGGAGTGACAGATACGCAGTATTTT; CDR3 protein: CASSVDGAGVTDTQYF
clone size: .; J gene: TRBJ2-2; D gene: TRBD1; V gene: TRBV6-1; CDR3 DNA: TGTGCCAGCCAGGGACAGGGGGCGGGCACCGGGGAGCTGTTTTTT; CDR3 protein: CASQGQGAGTGELFF
clone size: .; J gene: TRBJ1-5; D gene: .; V gene: TRBV28; CDR3 DNA: TGTGCCAGCGTAGACAGTCCCAATCAGCCCCAGCATTTT; CDR3 protein: CASVDSPNQPQHF
clone size: .; J gene: TRBJ2-2; D gene: TRBD1; V gene: TRBV5-4; CDR3 DNA: TGTGCCAGCAGCTTCCCCGGGACAGGGAGTCAGGGCGGGGAGCTGTTTTTT; CDR3 protein: CASSFPGTGSQGGELFF
clone size: .; J gene: TRBJ1-3; D gene: .; V gene: TRBV30; CDR3 DNA: TGTGCTAGGAACGGGGGGGGTTCGGGATTCGGTAGAAACACCATATATTTT; CDR3 protein: CARNGGGSGFGRNTIYF
clone size: .; J gene: TRBJ1-2; D gene: .; V gene: TRBV28; CDR3 DNA: TGTGCCAGCAGTACCTCATATGGCTACACCTTC; CDR3 protein: CASSTSYGYTF
clone size: .; J gene: TRBJ2-7; D gene: TRBD2; V gene: TRBV5-4; CDR3 DNA: TGTGCCAGCATTCGAGCGGGAGGGGGCGAGCAGTACTTC; CDR3 protein: CASIRAGGGEQYF
clone size: .; J gene: TRBJ2-2; D gene: .; V gene: TRBV18; CDR3 DNA: TGTGCCAGCTCATCGACCCCCGGGACACCAAACACCGGGGAGCTGTTTTTT; CDR3 protein: CASSSTPGTPNTGELFF
clone size: .; J gene: TRBJ1-1; D gene: .; V gene: TRBV2; CDR3 DNA: TGTGCCAGCAGTCCCCCCGGGGTTGACACTGAAGCTTTCTTT; CDR3 protein: CASSPPGVDTEAFF
clone size: .; J gene: TRBJ2-3; D gene: .; V gene: TRBV7-2; CDR3 DNA: TGTGCCAGCAGCTTAGGGTTGGCAGTCCAAGATACGCAGTATTTT; CDR3 protein: CASSLGLAVQDTQYF
clone size: .; J gene: TRBJ2-1; D gene: .; V gene: TRBV19; CDR3 DNA: TGTGCCAGTAGTATAGCGGGGAGAGTCTCCTACAATGAGCAGTTCTTC; CDR3 protein: CASSIAGRVSYNEQFF
clone size: .; J gene: TRBJ2-7; D gene: TRBD2; V gene: TRBV19; CDR3 DNA: TGTGCCAGTAGTGTAACCGGGACTAGCGGGAGTTTCTCCTACGAGCAGTACTTC; CDR3 protein: CASSVTGTSGSFSYEQYF
clone size: .; J gene: TRBJ2-5; D gene: .; V gene: TRBV21-1; CDR3 DNA: TGTGCCAGCAGCAAAGGGACTGTTAGGAAGACCCAGTACTTC; CDR3 protein: CASSKGTVRKTQYF
clone size: .; J gene: TRBJ2-7; D gene: TRBD2; V gene: TRBV28; CDR3 DNA: TGTGCCAGCAATAGGGGACTAGCGGGAACCTACGAGCAGTACTTC; CDR3 protein: CASNRGLAGTYEQYF
clone size: .; J gene: TRBJ2-7; D gene: TRBD2; V gene: TRBV28; CDR3 DNA: TGTGCCAGCAGTGCCGCCGGGACTAGCGGAGCCTACGAGCAGTACTTC; CDR3 protein: CASSAAGTSGAYEQYF
clone size: .; J gene: TRBJ2-7; D gene: .; V gene: TRBV28; CDR3 DNA: TGTGCCAGCAGTTTGGGGCTAAAAAGACGATCCTACGAGCAGTACTTC; CDR3 protein: CASSLGLKRRSYEQYF
clone size: once; J gene: TRBJ2-7; D gene: .; V gene: TRBV5-1; CDR3 DNA: TGCGCCAGGCGCCAGCAGGAGGTGGGCTACGAGCAGTACTTC; CDR3 protein: CARRQQEVGYEQYF
clone size: .; J gene: TRBJ1-2; D gene: .; V gene: TRBV2; CDR3 DNA: TGTGCCAGCAGCGCCTCGACAAGCTATGGCTACACCTTC; CDR3 protein: CASSASTSYGYTF
clone size: .; J gene: TRBJ1-1; D gene: .; V gene: TRBV5-5; CDR3 DNA: TGTGCCAGCAGCTTGGGTCCGGGACAAAACACTGAAGCTTTCTTT; CDR3 protein: CASSLGPGQNTEAFF